This T cell receptor beta chain was obtained from a study of monozygotic twins with inflammatory bowel disease. Study-wide points: IBD patients exhibited fewer clonotypes shared with other individuals than healthy twins, particularly with disease activity.

The unique tags termed UMIs, each holding a 6-nucleotide sample barcode, were added by means of template switching. Each of TCRalpha and TCRbeta cDNA went through two nested PCRs, lasting approximately 17 and 9 cycles. Using the 5' RACE reads, TCRdb records one entry per CDR3 protein without DNA. Its listing shows some 170,000 distinct CDR3 sequences. To note about this clonotype: Its specificity is unknown.

Germline V gene sequence: CDR1 MNHEY, CDR2 SVGAGI. The length of the CDR3 is 17 residues. Donors each contributed one blood sample measuring less than 3 ml. The rearrangement links TRBV6-5 to TRBJ2-1; TCRdb returns TRBD2, unconfirmable since there is no DNA. This sequence was found in a human donor with ulcerative colitis or Crohn's disease, or a healthy co-twin of an affected twin (not recorded which). The sample taken for sequencing was blood. CDR3 protein: CASSYSTRVGSYNEQFF.